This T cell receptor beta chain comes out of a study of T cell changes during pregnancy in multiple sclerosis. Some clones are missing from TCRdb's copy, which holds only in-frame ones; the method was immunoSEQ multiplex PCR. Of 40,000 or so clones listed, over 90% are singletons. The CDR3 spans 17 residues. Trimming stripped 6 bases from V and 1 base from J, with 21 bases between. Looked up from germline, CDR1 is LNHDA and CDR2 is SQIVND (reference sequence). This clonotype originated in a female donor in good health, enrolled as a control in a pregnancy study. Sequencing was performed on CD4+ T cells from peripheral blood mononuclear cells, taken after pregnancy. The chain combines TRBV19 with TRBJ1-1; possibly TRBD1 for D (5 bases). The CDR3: CASSRLASRAKNTEAFF. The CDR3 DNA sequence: TGTGCCAGTAGCCGATTGGCCTCCAGGGCAAAGAACACTGAAGCTTTCTTT.